This passage covers 30 T cell receptor beta chains from one sample sequenced in a study of T cells in women clearing cervical HPV infection (dated by TCRdb to the late 2010s). Library prep was done by the immunoSEQ multiplex PCR assay. The clones in this table, taken by TCRdb from immuneACCESS, are in-frame only. Not every clone is retained; where verified, under half of the shortfall comes from an unresolved V gene, and the cause of the rest is unknown. In this sample's table one finds 44,000 or so clones. Of the sample, about 0.94% falls within the top ten clones. The specimen sequenced was blood buffy coat. These TCRs come from a woman between 18 and 75 years old with a cervical HPV16 infection that either progressed to CIN3+ or cleared (not recorded which).

The sequenced part of the CDR3 DNA is TGCGCCAGCAGCGTTCAGGGGCCCGGGGAG. Translation: CASSVQGPGE. The full CDR3 sequence reads CASSVQGPGELFF. The J gene is TRBJ2-2, the V gene TRBV5-1; D is perhaps TRBD1 (6 bases). The read stops 3 residues short of the end of the CDR3; the missing end is completed from the germline J gene. Trimming left V 4 bases short and J 6 bases short, with 10 bases between. Germline V CDR1 and CDR2: SGHRS, YFSETQ. This CDR3 has 13 residues.

Points on this clone: The observed sequence ends 3 residues before the CDR3 terminus, with the missing tail filled in from the germline J gene. The chain carries TRBV6-2 or TRBV6-3 and TRBJ2-1; 10 bases agree with TRBD1. Germline V gene sequence: CDR1 MNHEY, CDR2 SVGEGT. The J segment lost 7 bases and the V segment lost 6 bases, leaving 9 bases of the junction unmatched. The CDR3 spans 15 residues. Here the CDR3 reads CASRRTGTGVNEQFF. The covered CDR3 bases are TGTGCCAGCAGGAGAACCGGGACAGGGGTAAATGAG.

Details on this clone: With the read ending 3 residues before the CDR3 end, the germline J gene is used to fill in that end. The chain joins TRBV7-9 to TRBJ2-7, with D tentatively TRBD2 (5 bases). The CDR3 has 13 amino acids. CDR1 SEHNR and CDR2 FQNEAQ come from the germline V gene (reference sequence). V was shortened by 8 bases and J by 1 base, with 12 bases between the two germline ends. CDR3 loop: CASDSSGSYEQYF. The part of the CDR3 DNA that was read is TGTGCCAGCGATTCCTCGGGGTCCTACGAG. Drawing the rest from reference TRBV7-9 and TRBJ2-7, the complete variable domain is DTGVSQNPRHKITKRGQNVTFRCDPISEHNRLYWYRQTLGQGPEFLTYFQNEAQLEKSRLLSDRFSAERPKGSFSTLEIQRTEQGDSAMYLCASDSSGSYEQYFGPGTRLTVT.

Concerning this clone itself: The observed sequence ends 3 residues before the CDR3 terminus, with the missing tail filled in from the germline J gene. The chain recombines TRBV5-4 with TRBJ1-6; a possible D gene is TRBD1 (6 bases). This CDR3 contains 15 residues. The germline V gene has CDR1 SGHNT and CDR2 YYREEE (reference sequence). V lost 5 bases and J lost 0, with 9 bases in between. CDR3 bases read: TGTGCCAGCAGTCCAGGGGCCTCCTATAATTCACCC. Its translation is CASSPGASYNSP. The whole CDR3 region reads CASSPGASYNSPLHF.

On this clone itself: The read terminates 3 residues ahead of where the CDR3 ends, so the germline J gene completes it. The V call is TRBV5-5, the J call TRBJ2-7, with a weak D call TRBD2 (7 bases). Trimming pared 4 bases from V and 3 bases from J, leaving 14 bases between. The germline CDR1 and CDR2 sequences are SGHKS and YYEKEE (reference sequence). This CDR3 comprises 14 residues. The covered CDR3 bases are TGTGCCAGCAGCCCCGGGGGGCAGTACTACGAG. As protein: CASSPGGQYYE. The CDR3 as a whole reads CASSPGGQYYEQYF.

Turning to this clone: The read ends 3 residues before the CDR3 terminus; that terminus is restored from the germline J gene. V and J are TRBV2 and TRBJ1-3; the D gene is possibly TRBD1 (5 bases). The CDR3 spans 13 residues. Germline V gene sequence: CDR1 SNHLY, CDR2 FYNNEI. With 3 bases removed from V and 5 bases from J, the gap between germline ends came to 8 bases. CDR3: CASSEGPRNTIYF. Partial CDR3 DNA: TGTGCCAGCAGTGAGGGGCCGAGAAACACC. Variable domain in full (rest from reference TRBV2 and TRBJ1-3): EPEVTQTPSHQVTQMGQEVILRCVPISNHLYFYWYRQILGQKVEFLVSFYNNEISEKSEIFDDQFSVERPDGSNFTLKIRSTKLEDSAMYFCASSEGPRNTIYFGEGSWLTVV.

Points on this clone: The read ends 3 residues early relative to the CDR3; the germline J gene fills the gap. The J gene is TRBJ1-2, the V gene TRBV7-8; 7 nucleotides align to TRBD1. Germline loops: CDR1 SGHVS, CDR2 FQNEAQ. The junction had 5 bases not matched to a gene; V was cut back by 1 base and J by 3 bases. The CDR3 sequence is 15 residues long. The covered CDR3 bases are TGTGCCAGCAGCTTAGGACAGGGAAAGGACTATGGC. Translating it yields CASSLGQGKDYG. Given in full, the CDR3 is CASSLGQGKDYGYTF.

Points on this clone: The CDR3 is cut off 3 residues early in the read; its end comes from the germline J gene. The genes are TRBV4-2 and TRBJ2-3, with a possible D match to TRBD2 (6 bases). The CDR3 sequence is 16 residues long. V shed 1 base and J shed 2 bases, with 13 bases lying between them. The germline CDR1 and CDR2 sequences are LGHNA and YNFKEQ. CDR3 DNA (partial): TGTGCCAGCAGCCAAGCGAATGGGGACTCCACAGATACG. Protein product: CASSQANGDSTDT. The full-length CDR3 reads as CASSQANGDSTDTQYF.

For this clone: The read halts 3 residues ahead of the CDR3 end, with the missing end drawn from the germline J gene. V is TRBV19 and J is TRBJ2-7, with 9 bases identical to TRBD1. CDR1 is LNHDA and CDR2 is SQIVND in the germline V gene (reference sequence). This CDR3 is 15 amino acids long. V shed 3 bases, J shed 3 bases, and the junction held 6 bases outside the gene matches. The CDR3 bases that were read are TGTGCCAGTAGTATTACCGGGACAGGGAGCTACGAG. Protein sequence: CASSITGTGSYE. In full, the CDR3 is CASSITGTGSYEQYF.

Worth noting for this clone: The sequence runs out 3 residues before the end of the CDR3; the remainder is reconstructed from the germline J gene. The rearrangement uses TRBV10-2 and TRBJ2-7; D possibly corresponds to TRBD1 (6 bases). Germline values: CDR1 WSHSY, CDR2 SAAADI. V shed 5 bases and J shed 1 base, with 21 bases lying between them. The CDR3 runs to 17 residues. The part of the CDR3 DNA that was read is TGCGCCAGCAGTCCCCCGACGCCAGTCGGACAGTCCTACGAG. It specifies CASSPPTPVGQSYE. The whole CDR3 region reads CASSPPTPVGQSYEQYF.

A word on this clone: The read ends 3 residues before the CDR3 terminus; that terminus is restored from the germline J gene. The chain combines TRBV4-1 with TRBJ2-2, with D possibly matching TRBD2 (6 bases). The CDR3 runs 14 residues. Per germline, CDR1 MGHRA and CDR2 YSYEKL. Trimming pared 0 bases from V and 6 bases from J, leaving 8 bases between. CDR3 in amino acids: CASSQEGEAGELFF. CDR3 DNA (partial): TGCGCCAGCAGCCAAGAAGGGGAGGCCGGGGAG.

On this clone: The read comes to an end 3 residues before the CDR3 does, leaving the germline J gene to fill in the end. The chain uses TRBV10-1 and TRBJ1-1, with 10 bases aligning to TRBD1. Per the germline V gene, CDR1 is WNHNN and CDR2 is SYGVQD (reference sequence). The ends lost 2 bases at V and 4 bases at J; junction bases unmatched: 16. This CDR3 is 19 amino acids long. This CDR3 reads CASSETRPGTGASSTEAFF. The CDR3 DNA, read in part, is TGCGCCAGCAGTGAGACCAGACCCGGGACAGGGGCTTCTAGCACTGAA.

For this clone: The CDR3 goes on 3 residues after the read ends, and that part is filled in from the germline J gene. The gene calls are TRBV2 and TRBJ2-2, with 7 nucleotides matching TRBD2. This CDR3 is built from 13 residues. V was clipped by 8 bases and J by 8 bases; unmatched bases: 8. Germline V gene lookup returns CDR1 SNHLY and CDR2 FYNNEI. The covered CDR3 bases are TGTGCCAGCCGACGGACTAGGGGTGGGGAG. As protein: CASRRTRGGE. From start to end, the CDR3 is CASRRTRGGELFF.

As regards this clone: The CDR3 end is not reached by the read, which stops 3 residues before it; the germline J gene fills it in. V gene TRBV7-9 combines with J gene TRBJ1-2; 7 bases line up with TRBD1. The CDR3 has 15 residues. Germline loops: CDR1 SEHNR, CDR2 FQNEAQ (reference sequence). CDR3 DNA, as far as it was read: TGTGCCAGCAGCTTACAGGGGGTGGACTACAATGAC. The encoded protein is CASSLQGVDYND. The CDR3 in its entirety is CASSLQGVDYNDYTF.

Comment on this clone: The germline gene is not matched at one end of the junction; a read error may be the cause. The read gets to within 3 residues of the CDR3 end, and the germline J gene fills in the rest. This same CDR3 is encoded by further DNA sequences in the sample. The chain recombines TRBV5-3 with TRBJ1-3; TRBD1 matches at 9 bases. Being an ORF, TRBV5-3 has a function that is uncertain. The CDR3 is made up of 16 amino acids. CDR3 in amino acids: CARSRMPGQGRNTIYF. The sequenced CDR3 bases are TGTGCCAGAAGCCGAATGCCGGGACAGGGACGAAACACA.

The part of the CDR3 DNA that was read is TGTGCCAGCAGCACAGTCCCCACTGAA. Translating gives CASSTVPTE. The CDR3 in its entirety is CASSTVPTEAFF. The gene calls are TRBV7-9 and TRBJ1-1; D call uncertain. The CDR3 end falls 3 residues outside the read, so it is completed with the germline J gene. In germline, CDR1 is SEHNR, CDR2 FQNEAQ (reference sequence). V shed 5 bases and J shed 4 bases, with 8 bases lying between them. This CDR3 contains 12 residues.

CDR3 region: CASSLGGRGYGYTF. The DNA read from the CDR3 is TGTGCCAGCAGTCTCGGTGGTCGGGGCTATGGC. The V gene is TRBV12-3 or TRBV12-4, the J gene TRBJ1-2; D call uncertain. Read sequence stops 3 residues before the CDR3 end, and the germline J gene provides the missing end. The CDR3 is 14 amino acids. The ends were cut back, 5 bases at V and 4 bases at J, with 14 bases in the middle.

About this clone: The sequence runs out 3 residues before the end of the CDR3; the remainder is reconstructed from the germline J gene. The rearrangement uses TRBV7-3 and TRBJ1-2; 9 bases fit TRBD1. This CDR3 comprises 17 residues. The junction had 8 bases not matched to a gene; V was cut back by 1 base and J by 2 bases. Germline lookup yields CDR1 SGHTA and CDR2 FQGTGA. The CDR3 is CASSLRGGQGLNYGYTF. The sequenced part of the CDR3 DNA is TGTGCCAGCAGCTTAAGGGGAGGACAGGGGTTAAACTATGGC. The complete variable domain, with remaining parts taken from reference TRBV7-3 and TRBJ1-2, reads GAGVSQTPSNKVTEKGKYVELRCDPISGHTALYWYRQSLGQGPEFLIYFQGTGAADDSGLPNDRFFAVRPEGSVSTLKIQRTERGDSAVYLCASSLRGGQGLNYGYTFGSGTRLTVV.

CDR3 DNA, as far as it was read: TGTGCCAGCAGTCGAAGCCCCCTCACCGGGGAG. Its translation is CASSRSPLTGE. The entire CDR3 reads CASSRSPLTGELFF. The chain couples TRBV2 to TRBJ2-2, with D unresolved. The read falls 3 residues short of the CDR3 end, and the missing part is taken from the germline J gene. Germline CDR1 SNHLY, CDR2 FYNNEI. V was shortened by 5 bases and J by 4 bases, with 11 bases between the two germline ends. There are 14 residues in the CDR3.

To note about this clone: The observed sequence ends 3 residues before the CDR3 terminus, with the missing tail filled in from the germline J gene. The chain employs TRBV18 and TRBJ1-1; tentatively, D is TRBD1 (6 bases). The CDR3 length is 15 residues. Germline lookup yields CDR1 KGHSH and CDR2 LQKENI. V was trimmed by 5 bases and J by 6 bases, leaving 19 bases between them. Incomplete CDR3 DNA: TGTGCCAGCTCAGCTATACAGGGACAACACGCTGAA. It yields the protein CASSAIQGQHAE. The whole CDR3 sequence is CASSAIQGQHAEAFF. Combining the CDR3 with reference TRBV18 and TRBJ1-1 gives the whole variable domain NAGVMQNPRHLVRRRGQEARLRCSPMKGHSHVYWYRQLPEEGLKFMVYLQKENIIDESGMPKERFSAEFPKEGPSILRIQQVVRGDSAAYFCASSAIQGQHAEAFFGQGTRLTVV.

Details on this clone: The read ends 3 residues early relative to the CDR3; the germline J gene fills the gap. The chain couples TRBV20-1 to TRBJ1-5, with 8 bases matching TRBD1. The CDR3 spans 14 residues. The junction had 0 bases not matched to a gene; V was cut back by 0 bases and J by 2 bases. Germline V lookup: CDR1 DFQATT, CDR2 SNEGSKA (reference sequence). Here the CDR3 reads CSAREDRGNQPQHF. Partial CDR3 DNA: TGCAGTGCTAGAGAGGACAGGGGCAATCAGCCC.

With regard to this clone: The CDR3 end lies 3 residues beyond the end of the read and is filled in from the germline J gene. The J gene is TRBJ2-7, the V gene TRBV19; 9 bases are a match to TRBD1. Germline CDR1 and CDR2: LNHDA and SQIVND (reference sequence). The junction had 7 bases not matched to a gene; V was cut back by 6 bases and J by 1 base. The CDR3 has 15 residues. The CDR3 sequence: CASSWGDRESYEQYF. CDR3 DNA (partial): TGTGCCAGTAGCTGGGGGGACAGGGAATCCTACGAG. Filled out from reference TRBV19 and TRBJ2-7, the complete variable domain reads DGGITQSPKYLFRKEGQNVTLSCEQNLNHDAMYWYRQDPGQGLRLIYYSQIVNDFQKGDIAEGYSVSREKKESFPLTVTSAQKNPTAFYLCASSWGDRESYEQYFGPGTRLTVT.

A remark on this clone: The read terminates 3 residues ahead of where the CDR3 ends, so the germline J gene completes it. The J gene is TRBJ1-2, the V gene TRBV20-1; weak D call: TRBD1 (5 bases). This CDR3 is 12 amino acids long. Germline values: CDR1 DFQATT, CDR2 SNEGSKA (reference sequence). Trimming stripped 3 bases from V and 3 bases from J, with 8 bases between. The CDR3 DNA, read in part, is TGCAGTGCTAGCGACAGAGACTATGGC. Its protein is CSASDRDYG. In full, the CDR3 is CSASDRDYGYTF.

As for this clone: The read ends 3 residues early relative to the CDR3; the germline J gene fills the gap. The gene calls are TRBV20-1 and TRBJ2-5; D may be TRBD1 (5 bases). V dropped 2 bases and J dropped 1 base, with 14 bases sitting between them. This CDR3 spans 15 amino acids. Germline values: CDR1 DFQATT, CDR2 SNEGSKA (reference sequence). The part of the CDR3 DNA that was read is TGCAGTGCTAGAAAACAGGACGCTCTCCAAGAGACC. Translated: CSARKQDALQET. The entire CDR3 reads CSARKQDALQETQYF.

Concerning this clone itself: The DNA ends 3 residues before the CDR3 does, and the rest of the CDR3 is filled in from the germline J gene. The chain is built from TRBV5-1 and TRBJ2-7; no firm D call. The CDR3 contains 14 residues. Trimming left V 1 base short and J 0 bases short, with 8 bases between. Germline V CDR1 and CDR2: SGHRS, YFSETQ. The chain's CDR3 is CASSLLQSSYEQYF. Partial CDR3 DNA: TGCGCCAGCAGCTTGTTACAGAGCTCCTACGAG.

Comment on this clone: The sequenced fragment ends 3 residues before the CDR3 boundary, so the rest is inferred from the germline J gene. The chain combines TRBV19 with TRBJ1-2; TRBD1 is a possible D gene (6 bases). Germline V CDR1 and CDR2: LNHDA, SQIVND (reference sequence). The CDR3 covers 15 residues. The ends were cut back, 6 bases at V and 7 bases at J, with 21 bases in the middle. Partial CDR3 DNA: TGTGCCAGTAGCACCTACATTGGGGGCGATTCTGGC. It yields the protein CASSTYIGGDSG. The full CDR3 is CASSTYIGGDSGYTF.

A word on this clone: The read gets to within 3 residues of the CDR3 end, and the germline J gene fills in the rest. The same CDR3 is also encoded by other DNA sequences in this sample. The rearrangement joins TRBV5-1 to TRBJ1-3, with D unclear. Per the germline V gene, CDR1 is SGHRS and CDR2 is YFSETQ. V was cut by 5 bases and J by 6 bases, with 24 bases left in between. The CDR3 extends over 17 amino acids. Incomplete CDR3 DNA: TGCGCCAGCAGGTTGACCCCAGCAGACGGGGAGGTAAACACC. This codes for CASRLTPADGEVNT. The full CDR3 protein reads CASRLTPADGEVNTIYF.

Remarks on this clone: The read stops 3 residues short of the end of the CDR3; the missing end is completed from the germline J gene. This rearrangement joins TRBV28 to TRBJ1-4, with D unresolved. The germline V gene has CDR1 MDHEN and CDR2 SYDVKM. Between the trimmed V and J ends, which lost 4 bases and 4 bases, there was a span of 13 bases. This CDR3 has 15 residues. The CDR3 bases that were read are TGTGCCAGCAGTTCCCTTGGCAATCATAATGAAAAA. Protein: CASSSLGNHNEK. The whole CDR3 is CASSSLGNHNEKLFF.

Of note for this clone: The read comes to an end 3 residues before the CDR3 does, leaving the germline J gene to fill in the end. V usage is TRBV28 and J usage is TRBJ2-7, with a weak D call TRBD1 (5 bases). Trimming left V 5 bases short and J 0 bases short, with 20 bases between. The CDR3 covers 17 residues. Germline CDR1 reads MDHEN; CDR2 reads SYDVKM. This chain's CDR3 is CASSPTLPGFSSYEQYF. Partial CDR3 DNA: TGTGCCAGCAGTCCGACCCTCCCAGGGTTCAGCTCCTACGAG.

To note about this clone: Coverage ceases 3 residues before the CDR3 finishes, and the germline J gene fills in the end. The chain combines TRBV30 with TRBJ1-2, with TRBD1 matching 9 bases. The CDR3 loop spans 13 amino acids. CDR1 is GTSNPN and CDR2 is SVGIG in the germline V gene (reference sequence). CDR3 sequence: CAGSGTGSAGYTF. The sequenced part of the CDR3 DNA is TGTGCCGGTTCCGGGACAGGGTCGGCCGGG.